This paragraph reports one T cell receptor (beta chain). V was clipped by 3 bases and J by 5 bases; unmatched bases: 9. The germline V gene has CDR1 LNHDA and CDR2 SQIVND (reference sequence). This CDR3 spans 15 amino acids. This record belongs to a study of blood T cell repertoires in COVID-19. Study-level background: There were acute and convalescent COVID-19 samples, and they came from the United States, Italy and Spain.

Method: immunoSEQ multiplex PCR; TCRdb's copy keeps in-frame clones and lacks some. The sample carries roughly 140,000 clones, roughly 77% recorded once. Sequencing was performed on peripheral blood. The origin of this receptor is a man aged 55-75 years with acute or convalescent COVID-19. This chain links TRBV19 with TRBJ2-5, with TRBD2 matching 7 bases. The CDR3 nucleotides read TGTGCCAGTAGTATCGGTGGGAGGGAATGGGAGACCCAGTACTTC. Translation: CASSIGGREWETQYF.